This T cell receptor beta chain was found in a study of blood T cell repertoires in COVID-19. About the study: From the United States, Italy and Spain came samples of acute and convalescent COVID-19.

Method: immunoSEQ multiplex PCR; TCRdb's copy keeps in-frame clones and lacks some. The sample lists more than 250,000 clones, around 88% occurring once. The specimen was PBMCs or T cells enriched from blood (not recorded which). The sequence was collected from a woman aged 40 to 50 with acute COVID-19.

The CDR3 sequence is CSVDTAGTDTQYF. In DNA, the CDR3 is TGCAGCGTTGACACAGCAGGCACAGATACGCAGTATTTT. The rearrangement joins TRBV29-1 to TRBJ2-3; D is uncertain. The CDR3 totals 13 residues. Trimming left V 3 bases short and J 1 base short, with 8 bases between. Germline V gives CDR1 SQVTM, CDR2 ANQGSEA.